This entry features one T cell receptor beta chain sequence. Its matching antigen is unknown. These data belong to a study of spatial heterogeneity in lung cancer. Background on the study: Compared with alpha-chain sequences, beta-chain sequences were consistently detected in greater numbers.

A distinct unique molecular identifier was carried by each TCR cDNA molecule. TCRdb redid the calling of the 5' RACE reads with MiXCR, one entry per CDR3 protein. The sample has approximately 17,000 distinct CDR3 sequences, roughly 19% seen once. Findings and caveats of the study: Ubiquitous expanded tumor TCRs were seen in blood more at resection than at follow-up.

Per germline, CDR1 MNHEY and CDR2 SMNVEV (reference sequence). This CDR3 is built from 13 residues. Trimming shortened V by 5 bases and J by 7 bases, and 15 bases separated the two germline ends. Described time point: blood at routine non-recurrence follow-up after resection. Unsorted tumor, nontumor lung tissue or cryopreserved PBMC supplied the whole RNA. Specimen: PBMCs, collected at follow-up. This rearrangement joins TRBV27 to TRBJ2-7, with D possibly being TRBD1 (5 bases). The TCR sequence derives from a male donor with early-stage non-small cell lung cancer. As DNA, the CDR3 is TGTGCCAGCAGTCTCCAGACCCAGGGTGAGCAGTACTTC. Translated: CASSLQTQGEQYF.